The TCR beta chain described here comes from a study of blood T cell repertoires in COVID-19. At the level of the study: Samples taken during acute and convalescent COVID-19 were collected in the United States, Italy and Spain. T cells, B-cell-depleted T cells, or PBMCs provided the cDNA or gDNA that served as material.

Original data processing: Amplification from reference gene primers served as the basis for estimated nucleated cell counts. Method: immunoSEQ multiplex PCR; TCRdb's copy keeps in-frame clones and lacks some. The DNA gave D and trimming, while V, J and clone size come from that table. The repertoire holds 100,000 to 150,000 clones, with 85% to 90% as singletons. Sequenced sample: peripheral blood. The sequence was collected from a human donor in a cohort sampled during active COVID-19.

The chain's CDR3 is CASSYSRRGPDTQYF. The CDR3 nucleotides are TGTGCCAGCAGTTACTCGCGCAGGGGCCCAGATACGCAGTATTTT. The chain couples TRBV6-5 to TRBJ2-3; a weak D match, TRBD1 (6 bases). From germline, CDR1 is MNHEY and CDR2 SVGAGI. The CDR3 is 15 amino acids. The V and J ends lost 0 bases and 4 bases respectively, with 11 bases between them.